This T cell receptor beta chain was sequenced for a study of shared clonotypes between healthy human individuals. The study, taken as a whole, reports: It was observed that 4% to 6% of naive CD4 clonotypes were shared across several donors. Larger richness was generally estimated for naive than memory subsets.

Naivety among CD8 cells was defined by CD45RO negativity and positive CCR7 selection, thereby excluding terminally differentiated effector memory CD45RA+ cells. Trimming removed 3 bases at V and 3 bases at J, with 12 bases between. Germline V CDR1 and CDR2: MNHEY, SMNVEV (reference sequence). The CDR3 is made up of 15 amino acids. Details on this clone: Its antigen is undetermined. Other DNA sequences from this sample encode an identical CDR3 as well.

The repertoire was sequenced with immunoSEQ multiplex PCR; TCRdb's copy has only in-frame clones and lacks some. The sample yields 560,000 or so clones, 96% seen once. This chain links TRBV27 with TRBJ1-5, with D perhaps TRBD1 (5 bases). The sequenced sample was naive CD8+ T cells sorted from blood. This sequence originates from a woman younger than 45 in good health. CDR3 coding DNA: TGTGCCAGCAGTTTTGGGGGTGCGTCCAATCAGCCCCAGCATTTT. It yields the protein CASSFGGASNQPQHF.